This T cell receptor (beta chain) was identified in a study of cytomegalovirus exposure and HLA in healthy donors. Regarding this clone: Antigen specificity is unknown.

Primers: 60 Vbeta forward and 13 Jbeta reverse. TCRdb's copy holds only in-frame clones and misses some; the assay was immunoSEQ multiplex PCR. The sample has approximately 200,000 clones, 81% seen once. General study results and limits: Evidence from a later analysis indicated that most CMV-associated TCR beta chains looked HLA-restricted. In vitro data verified a few CMV-associated chains as specific for CMV antigens.

CDR1 and CDR2 (germline): SGHNT, YYREEE (reference sequence). This CDR3 has 14 residues. Trimming shortened V by 0 bases and J by 0 bases, and 4 bases separated the two germline ends. The V call is TRBV5-4, the J call TRBJ1-3; D gene uncertain. The sample consisted of PBMCs. This TCR derives from a woman in her late teens or twenties in good health and CMV-seropositive. The CDR3 DNA sequence: TGTGCCAGCAGCTTGGACAGCTCTGGAAACACCATATATTTT. Its protein product is CASSLDSSGNTIYF.